This T cell receptor beta chain came from a study of shared clonotypes between healthy human individuals (dated by TCRdb to the early 2020s). Looking at the study overall: The cohort included a few men and two women between 18 and 49 years of age. To estimate repertoire size and how much clonotype sharing occurs between individuals, the study deeply sequenced the blood TCR repertoires of 4 to 6 healthy adults. Per donor, leukapheresis produced somewhere between about 0.9 and 10 billion PBMCs. To increase sequencing depth and limit assay-specific biases, different laboratories used diverse techniques to prepare libraries and sequence TCR repertoires. Per donor, three plates each were used for CD4 naive and CD4 memory, two for CD8 naive, and one for CD8 memory. Broader findings and caveats from the paper: Because the study included only a small number of donors, the genetic and exposure-history diversity represented was limited. Rarefaction of sorted-subset datasets indicated incomplete sequencing despite the large sequencing depth. Sampling was restricted to blood, and TCR repertoires in tissue are likely to differ from TCR repertoires in blood. Based on pairwise subsampling, the degree of clonotype sharing among donors was expected to be affected by sequencing depth. Across a handful of donors, around 5% of naive CD4, approximately 3.6% of naive CD8, 2% to 2.5% of memory CD4, and roughly 0.41% of memory CD8 clonotypes were shared. Compared with non-shared clonotypes, clonotypes shared by all four sorted-subset donors had higher generation probabilities. Naive subsets generally had larger estimated clonotype richness than memory subsets did.

Using the deep immunoSEQ assay, TCR CDR3 regions were amplified from genomic DNA by multiplex PCR. For each cell subset, the extracted genomic DNA was distributed evenly across all wells of several immunoSEQ 96-well plates, and each plate served as one replicate. Each replicate PCR for sorted subsets received around 0.2 ug genomic DNA, equal to about 30,000 T cell genomes. The purified libraries were quantified using a Qubit 3.0 fluorometer, sized with a Bioanalyzer 2100, and then quantified again using the KAPA Library Quantification kit. Each immunoSEQ 96-well plate was sequenced on its own single-read 150-cycle Illumina NextSeq 550 flow cell. As for the original processing: Because the immunoSEQ output held only junctional sequences and lacked quality scores, the filtering could not match the filtering applied to full-length reads. Sequences were annotated with PyIR, a Python wrapper for IgBLAST v1.9, using IMGT germline references to assign V/J genes and CDR3. Reads were filtered out if the reads had weak V/J assignments (E-value above 1e-6), no CDR3, stop codons, out-of-frame junctions, or ambiguous translated residues. V3J clonotypes were defined as sequences sharing the same inferred V gene, J gene, and CDR3 amino acid sequence. To compute the percentage overlap between repertoires, the number of shared unique clonotypes was divided by the size of the smaller repertoire. Richness of each repertoire was evaluated using RTK rarefaction, the Chao1 estimator, and Recon v2.1 estimates of unobserved clonotypes. For all TCRbeta clonotypes obtained by the gDNA method from a few donors, generation probabilities were computed with OLGA. As stored in TCRdb, this immuneACCESS dataset retains in-frame rearrangements with V and J assigned. A fraction of the clones does not appear; measured against another copy, unresolved V genes explain less than half of the discrepancy, and the remainder lacks a known reason. Clone size and the V and J calls come from that table; the DNA yielded D and trimming. Within this sample are approximately 1.5 million clones, with roughly 98.5% of them counted one time only. The ten largest clonotypes hold about 0.34% of the sample.

Donors were healthy HIV-negative adults with no recently reported acute infections or vaccinations. Only Caucasian adults living in Nashville, Tennessee, USA were represented among the donors. CD4+ T cells were enriched by magnetic negative selection, after which naive cells were positively selected on CD45RA and the negative fraction was taken as the memory subset. Blood was collected by leukapheresis, and PBMCs were isolated by Ficoll-Histopaque density gradient centrifugation and then cryopreserved in liquid nitrogen vapor phase. Analytical flow cytometry was used to check the purity and quantity of every magnetically sorted T cell population. Genomic DNA was isolated from each sorted fraction and quantified by UV absorbance on a Nanodrop 2000c. In this sample, this clone turned up once. Its antigen is not yet known. No base quality values were provided; no much bigger clone lies one nucleotide off.

The receptor comes from a man aged 25-45 years in good health. Sequenced sample: naive CD4+ T cells sorted from blood. According to the study, the label for this sample's cell subset or site signals: CD45RA+ positively selected.

The CDR3 reads CASSPTANYGYTF. The DNA is as follows: TGTGCCAGCAGCCCCACGGCTAACTATGGCTACACCTTC. The chain joins TRBV7-3 to TRBJ1-2; the D gene remains uncertain. The CDR3, from cysteine to phenylalanine, totals 13 residues. Just CDR3 DNA is preserved here, 39 bases in frame from base 1. Trimming costs V 5 bases and J 0 bases, and their ends lie 7 bases apart. CDR1 and CDR2 are drawn from the germline V gene: SGHTA, FQGTGA.